This T cell receptor (beta chain) was obtained from a study of beta chain features in type 1 diabetes. Markers CD45RO/CCR7/CD25/CD127/CD95/CD27 served to sort CD4+ naive, central memory, regulatory and stem cell-like memory cells. The purity of all sorted populations exceeded 95%. The J segment lost 9 bases and the V segment lost 1 base, leaving 7 bases of the junction unmatched. This CDR3 contains 15 residues. Germline CDR1 SGHTA, CDR2 FQGNSA. Study-wide points: Moderately but significantly shorter TCRB CDR3s were found in Type 1 diabetes patients in all four CD4+ subsets. The naive, central memory and Treg TCRB repertoires showed an apparent similarity that was greater among patients than among healthy donors. Sequencing from cDNA could over-represent high-TCR-expressing cells.

A few counts support this clone. As yet, its antigen is unknown. Investigators reverse transcribed all isolated RNA, so they sequenced expressed TCRB transcripts. The data were produced by immunoSEQ multiplex PCR, yet TCRdb's version contains in-frame clones alone and is incomplete. The sample includes roughly 240,000 clones, around 22% of them seen just once. The sequenced sample was naive CD4+ T cells from blood. The receptor was derived from a woman aged 25 to 45 with type 1 diabetes. This rearrangement joins TRBV7-2 to TRBJ2-1; 9 positions match TRBD2. CDR3 sequence: CASSLVGGRATEQFF. CDR3 bases: TGTGCCAGCAGCTTAGTGGGCGGGAGGGCCACTGAGCAGTTCTTC.